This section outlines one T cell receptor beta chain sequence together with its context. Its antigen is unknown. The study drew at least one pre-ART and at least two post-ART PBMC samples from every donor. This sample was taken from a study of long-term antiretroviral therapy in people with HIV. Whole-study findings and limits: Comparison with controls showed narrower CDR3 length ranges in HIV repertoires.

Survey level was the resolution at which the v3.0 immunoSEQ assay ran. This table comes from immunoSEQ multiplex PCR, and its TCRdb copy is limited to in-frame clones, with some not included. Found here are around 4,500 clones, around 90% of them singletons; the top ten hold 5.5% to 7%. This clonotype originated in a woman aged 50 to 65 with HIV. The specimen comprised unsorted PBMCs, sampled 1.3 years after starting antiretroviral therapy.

CDR3 protein: CASSLGQTDTGELFF. The CDR3, as DNA: TGTGCCAGCAGCTTAGGGCAGACAGACACCGGGGAGCTGTTTTTT. The chain uses TRBV11-3 and TRBJ2-2, with D tentatively TRBD1 (5 bases). V lost 1 base and J 3 bases, leaving 9 bases between the germline ends. CDR3 length equals 15 residues. In germline, CDR1 is SGHNT, CDR2 YENEEA.